This T cell receptor beta chain was captured by sequencing in a study of T cells in Graves' hyperthyroidism and ophthalmopathy. Study-wide points: A 13 V-J signature model discriminated ophthalmopathy versus stable hyperthyroidism. The model predicted ophthalmopathy a median approximately six months before onset.

Pregnant or lactating patients were excluded, as were those with uncontrolled infection or other autoimmune disease. The study based diagnoses on clinical symptoms, serum thyroxine and TRAb, thyroid ultrasound and orbital computed tomography. This clonotype was recorded a few times. Its matching antigen is unknown. TCR beta CDR3 regions were amplified from RNA transcripts. Researchers ran a first-round RT-PCR on the TCR CDR3 using the HTBI primer set. TCRdb called the multiplex PCR reads again in MiXCR, with one record for every CDR3 protein. Among approximately 380,000 distinct CDR3 sequences listed, 15% to 20% were seen once. V lost 6 bases, J lost 8 bases, and 14 bases stayed unmatched. The CDR3 spans 17 residues. Germline loops: CDR1 SEHNR, CDR2 FQNEAQ (reference sequence).

The receptor comes from a man aged 18 to 30 with Graves' ophthalmopathy. The rearrangement uses TRBV7-9 and TRBJ2-1, with 12 bases aligning to TRBD2. The material sequenced was blood. The CDR3 sequence: CASSRDSSGGAVDEQFF. DNA for the CDR3: TGTGCCAGCAGTCGGGACTCTAGCGGGGGGGCTGTCGATGAGCAGTTCTTC.